What follows is one T cell receptor (beta chain) and its context. TCRdb's copy holds only in-frame clones and misses some; the assay was immunoSEQ multiplex PCR. This table has over 60,000 clones, approximately 97% appearing once. This record comes from a study of cytomegalovirus exposure and HLA in healthy donors. The TCR originated in a man between 18 and 35 years old in good health and CMV-seronegative. The sample consisted of PBMCs.

CDR3 coding DNA: TGCGCCAGCAGCCGGACTAGCGGAACCTACGAGCAGTACTTC. Its protein product is CASSRTSGTYEQYF. The J gene is TRBJ2-7, the V gene TRBV5-1, with 10 bases that match TRBD2. With V trimmed by 4 bases and J by 2 bases, 3 bases remained unmatched. The CDR3 length is 14 residues. Germline V gives CDR1 SGHRS, CDR2 YFSETQ.